This TCR beta chain originates from a study of cytomegalovirus exposure and HLA in healthy donors. Study-level findings and limits: In a later analysis, a missense DCLRE1C variant was linked to TCR beta V- and J-gene trimming. Earlier analysis looked at TCR beta V segments, and most were productive about 90% or about 30% of the time. Looking again later, the authors saw that most CMV-associated TCR beta chains seemed HLA-restricted.

Points on this clone: Its cognate antigen is unknown.

PCR was performed using 60 Vbeta and 13 Jbeta primers. Repertoires were generated with immunoSEQ multiplex PCR, while TCRdb's copy carries only in-frame clones and drops some. This table has about 120,000 clones, 77% appearing once. The CDR3 consists of 15 residues. V lost 3 bases to trimming and J lost 3 bases, with 11 bases between them. The V gene's germline CDR1 is SNHLY and CDR2 FYNNEI. The gene calls are TRBV2 and TRBJ2-2; D not certain. The TCR originated in a man aged 35-49 years in good health and CMV-seropositive. The material sequenced was PBMCs. The CDR3 here is CASSEGLEDTGELFF. CDR3 bases: TGTGCCAGCAGTGAGGGTCTAGAGGACACCGGGGAGCTGTTTTTT. The full variable domain, its missing parts supplied by reference TRBV2 and TRBJ2-2, is EPEVTQTPSHQVTQMGQEVILRCVPISNHLYFYWYRQILGQKVEFLVSFYNNEISEKSEIFDDQFSVERPDGSNFTLKIRSTKLEDSAMYFCASSEGLEDTGELFFGEGSRLTVL.